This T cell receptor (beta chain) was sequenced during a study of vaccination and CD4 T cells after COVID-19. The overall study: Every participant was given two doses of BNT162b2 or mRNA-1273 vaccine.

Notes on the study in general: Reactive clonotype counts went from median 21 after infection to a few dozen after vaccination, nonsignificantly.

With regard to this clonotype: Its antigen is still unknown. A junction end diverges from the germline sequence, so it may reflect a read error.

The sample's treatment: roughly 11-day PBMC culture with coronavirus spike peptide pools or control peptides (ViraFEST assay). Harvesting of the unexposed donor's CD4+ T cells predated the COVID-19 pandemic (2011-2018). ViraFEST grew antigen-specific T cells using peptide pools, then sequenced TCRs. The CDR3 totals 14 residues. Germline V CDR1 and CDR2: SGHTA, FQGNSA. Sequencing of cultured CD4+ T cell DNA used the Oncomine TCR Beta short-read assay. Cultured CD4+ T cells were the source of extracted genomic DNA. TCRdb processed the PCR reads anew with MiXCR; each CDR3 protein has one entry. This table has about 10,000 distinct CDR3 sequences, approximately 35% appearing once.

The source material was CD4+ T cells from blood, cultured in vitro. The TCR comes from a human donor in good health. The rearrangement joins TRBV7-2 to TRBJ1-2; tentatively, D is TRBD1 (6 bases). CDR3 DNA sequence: TGTGCCGGCAGCTTATTTGGGGGGCGCGGAGGCTACACCTTC. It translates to CAGSLFGGRGGYTF.